This entry lists 26 T cell receptor beta chains sequenced from one sample in a study of Graves' ophthalmopathy and Graves' hyperthyroidism. Researchers took RNA transcripts and amplified TCR beta CDR3 regions from them. The library came from an HTBI-primed first-round RT-PCR and a second-round multiplex PCR. In TCRdb, the multiplex PCR reads were re-called with MiXCR into one record per CDR3 protein. The sample has over a million distinct CDR3 sequences, 35% to 40% seen once. What was sequenced was peripheral blood or thyroid tissue (not recorded which). These receptors came from an adult man with Graves' hyperthyroidism.

V gene TRBV13 combines with J gene TRBJ2-2; 8 bases align to TRBD1. The ends lost 6 bases at V and 1 base at J; junction bases unmatched: 4. CDR1 is PRHDT, CDR2 FYEKMQ, per germline (reference sequence). This CDR3 region has 15 residues. The CDR3 DNA reads TGTGCCAGCAGACCAGGGGGCGTGAACACCGGGGAGCTGTTTTTT. Translation: CASRPGGVNTGELFF.

This clonotype was picked up many times. The chain couples TRBV19 to TRBJ2-7; 14 nucleotides agree with TRBD2. V was clipped by 4 bases and J by 6 bases; unmatched bases: 11. Germline lookup yields CDR1 LNHDA and CDR2 SQIVND (reference sequence). The CDR3 is 17 amino acids. The CDR3 reads CASSTRLAGGLMREQYF. CDR3 coding DNA: TGTGCCAGTAGTACGCGACTAGCGGGAGGGTTGATGCGCGAGCAGTACTTC.

The chain joins TRBV10-3 to TRBJ2-7; no firm D call. This CDR3 is built from 13 residues. Germline V gene lookup returns CDR1 ENHRY and CDR2 SYGVKD. Trimming took off 4 bases at V and 2 bases at J, with 9 bases between the two ends. The CDR3 bases are TGTGCCATCAGTGGGGATCATACCTACGAGCAGTACTTC. Translation gives CAISGDHTYEQYF.

This clonotype was detected a few times. The V call is TRBV7-8, the J call TRBJ2-7, with D unclear. Germline V gene sequence: CDR1 SGHVS, CDR2 FQNEAQ. Between the trimmed V and J ends, which lost 4 bases and 0 bases, there was a span of 13 bases. The length of the CDR3 is 15 residues. The CDR3 sequence is CASSSRRGFSYEQYF. As DNA, the CDR3 is TGTGCCAGCAGCTCTCGCCGCGGATTCTCCTACGAGCAGTACTTC.

CDR3 sequence reads: CASRPGQDTGELFF. The CDR3 DNA follows: TGTGCCAGCCGCCCGGGACAAGACACCGGGGAGCTGTTTTTT. V gene TRBV28 combines with J gene TRBJ2-2, with D perhaps matching TRBD1 (6 bases). Germline CDR1 is MDHEN and CDR2 is SYDVKM. The V end lost 8 bases, the J end lost 3 bases, and 13 bases lay between the germline ends. The CDR3 totals 14 residues.

The sample holds a few counts of this clonotype. The CDR3 protein is CASSIRVGGYEQYF. In DNA, the CDR3 is TGTGCCAGTAGTATCCGGGTTGGCGGCTACGAGCAGTACTTC. The V and J genes are TRBV19 and TRBJ2-7; D gene ambiguous. V was pared by 3 bases and J by 3 bases, with 12 bases between. The CDR3 loop spans 14 amino acids. Germline V gives CDR1 LNHDA, CDR2 SQIVND (reference sequence).

This clonotype was detected many times. The chain links TRBV20-1 to TRBJ2-7, with unresolved D. Trimming stripped 5 bases from V and 0 bases from J, with 11 bases between. The germline V gene has CDR1 DFQATT and CDR2 SNEGSKA (reference sequence). The CDR3 is 13 residues long. The CDR3, as DNA: TGCAGTGCTCCAAAACCGCGCTCCTACGAGCAGTACTTC. This sequence encodes CSAPKPRSYEQYF.

A note on this clonotype: A clone one base away is much larger, so this may be a read error. Without the conserved terminal phenylalanine or tryptophan, this CDR3 likely stems from a read error. The gene calls are TRBV29-1 and TRBJ2-7, with D unclear. The germline V gene has CDR1 SQVTM and CDR2 ANQGSEA. The CDR3 is made up of 11 amino acids. Trimming stripped 3 bases from V and 3 bases from J, with 6 bases between. DNA of the CDR3: TGCAGCGTTGACCTGAACTACGAGCAGTACCTC. Encoded protein: CSVDLNYEQYL.

This clonotype was recorded at least ten times. Written as DNA, the CDR3 is TGCAGCGTCGGCATCACGGGGATGCAAGCAGAGACCCAGTACTTC. Translating it yields CSVGITGMQAETQYF. The chain is built from TRBV29-1 and TRBJ2-5; possible D gene TRBD2, 5 bases. Germline V CDR1 and CDR2: SQVTM, ANQGSEA. Trimming removed 6 bases from V and 4 bases from J, with 21 bases in between. The CDR3 length is 15 residues.

This clonotype was counted many times. V usage is TRBV19 and J usage is TRBJ2-5, with D perhaps matching TRBD1 or TRBD2 (5 bases each). V lost 5 bases and J lost 0, with 16 bases in between. Germline CDR1 LNHDA, CDR2 SQIVND (reference sequence). The CDR3 loop spans 16 amino acids. CDR3 sequence (DNA): TGTGCCAGTAGTCCGCTCCGGGACGGAGACCAAGAGACCCAGTACTTC. As protein: CASSPLRDGDQETQYF.

The chain joins TRBV5-1 to TRBJ1-2, with 9 bases fitting TRBD1. Germline V lookup: CDR1 SGHRS, CDR2 YFSETQ. J gave up 5 bases and V 4 bases, and 9 bases lay outside the gene matches. The CDR3 is made up of 15 amino acids. Here the CDR3 DNA reads TGCGCCAGCAGCGCTGGACAGGGGAAAGGGTATGGCTACACCTTC. Amino acid sequence: CASSAGQGKGYGYTF.

This clonotype was picked up many times. CDR3: CSVGQTNPGTGELFF. In DNA form, the CDR3 reads TGCAGCGTGGGACAGACGAATCCTGGCACCGGGGAGCTGTTTTTT. V usage is TRBV29-1 and J usage is TRBJ2-2, with 7 bases matching TRBD1. The V gene's germline CDR1 is SQVTM and CDR2 ANQGSEA. Losses at the gene ends were 6 bases for V and 4 bases for J; bases not matched to a gene: 11. The CDR3 runs to 15 residues.

This clonotype was observed many times. V is TRBV10-3 and J is TRBJ1-1; weak D call: TRBD1 (5 bases). The CDR3 sequence is 15 residues long. Trimming cost V 0 bases and J 6 bases, with 14 bases left between them. Germline-derived CDR1 and CDR2 are ENHRY and SYGVKD. The CDR3 sequence: CAISESQGGYAEAFF. CDR3 bases: TGTGCCATCAGTGAGTCTCAGGGTGGGTACGCTGAAGCTTTCTTT.

In its sample, this clonotype was seen many times. This chain connects TRBV29-1 to TRBJ1-5; no firm D call. CDR1 is SQVTM and CDR2 is ANQGSEA in the germline V gene. Trimming took off 4 bases at V and 1 base at J, with 11 bases between the two ends. CDR3 length equals 14 residues. For the CDR3, the DNA is TGCAGCGTTGCTTCCGGTGGGAGCAATCAGCCCCAGCATTTT. It encodes CSVASGGSNQPQHF.

This clonotype was picked up a small number of times. The chain links TRBV20-1 to TRBJ1-6, with D maybe TRBD1 (6 bases). Germline V gene data show CDR1 as DFQATT and CDR2 as SNEGSKA (reference sequence). The V and J ends lost 5 bases and 2 bases respectively, with 7 bases between them. The CDR3 extends over 13 amino acids. CDR3 sequence (DNA): TGCAGTGCTCGGGACACCTATAATTCACCCCTCCACTTT. This codes for CSARDTYNSPLHF.

The chain combines TRBV6-2 or TRBV6-3 with TRBJ1-5; D is unresolved. Germline assignment: CDR1 MNHEY and CDR2 SVGEGT. Deletions cut 2 bases from V and 10 bases from J, with 12 bases between. The CDR3 sequence is 13 residues long. DNA of the CDR3: TGTGCCAGCAGTTACCCGCCGCCTGGTCCCCAGCATTTT. It encodes CASSYPPPGPQHF.

V and J are TRBV24-1 and TRBJ1-1, with a possible D match to TRBD1 (6 bases). V was cut by 5 bases and J by 4 bases, with 19 bases left in between. Germline assignment: CDR1 KGHDR and CDR2 SFDVKD. The CDR3 runs to 16 residues. DNA for the CDR3: TGTGCCACCAGTGCCCTGTCAGGGGCGTCAAGCACTGAAGCTTTCTTT. It codes for CATSALSGASSTEAFF.

With regard to this clonotype: The junction and the germline gene differ at one end; a read error may be behind it. This sequence joins TRBV7-3 and TRBJ2-7, with TRBD2 identical over 8 bases. The germline CDR1 and CDR2 sequences are SGHTA and FQGTGA. This CDR3 is built from 15 residues. For the CDR3, the DNA is TGTGCCACCAGCGGGGTCCGGGGGGGCGTGTACGAGCAGTACTTC. It yields the protein CATSGVRGGVYEQYF. Complete variable domain (other parts from reference TRBV7-3 and TRBJ2-7): GAGVSQTPSNKVTEKGKYVELRCDPISGHTALYWYRQSLGQGPEFLIYFQGTGAADDSGLPNDRFFAVRPEGSVSTLKIQRTERGDSAVYLCATSGVRGGVYEQYFGPGTRLTVT.

This clonotype was seen many times. The chain carries TRBV7-9 and TRBJ1-4; D remains unclear. The ends were cut back, 6 bases at V and 6 bases at J, with 8 bases in the middle. The CDR3 spans 12 residues. Germline CDR1 reads SEHNR; CDR2 reads FQNEAQ (reference sequence). The CDR3 nucleotides are TGTGCCAGCAGTGCTGACCATGAAAAACTGTTTTTT. Translating gives CASSADHEKLFF.

V gene TRBV7-6 combines with J gene TRBJ2-2, with D perhaps given as TRBD1 or TRBD2 (5 bases each). This CDR3 spans 18 amino acids. Trimming cost V 1 base and J 1 base, with 16 bases left between them. Germline loops: CDR1 SGHVS, CDR2 FNYEAQ. The CDR3 region has the DNA TGTGCCAGCAGCTTAGTCCCATCCCGTGGGGGGAACACCGGGGAGCTGTTTTTT. This translates into CASSLVPSRGGNTGELFF. Supplemented by reference TRBV7-6 and TRBJ2-2, the full variable domain reads GAGVSQSPRYKVTKRGQDVALRCDPISGHVSLYWYRQALGQGPEFLTYFNYEAQQDKSGLPNDRFSAERPEGSISTLTIQRTEQRDSAMYRCASSLVPSRGGNTGELFFGEGSRLTVL.

As to this clonotype: A much larger clone is a single base away; this may be a read error. Because it lacks the conserved phenylalanine or tryptophan at the end, this CDR3 is likely a read error. V and J are TRBV19 and TRBJ1-1; D unresolved. This CDR3 has 13 amino acids. V was shortened by 6 bases and J by 5 bases, with 13 bases between the two germline ends. Germline CDR1 reads LNHDA; CDR2 reads SQIVND (reference sequence). CDR3 nucleotide sequence: TGTGCCAGTAGCACGTCCGCGGGGACTGAAGCTTTCTCT. As protein: CASSTSAGTEAFS.

Concerning this clonotype: One end of the junction does not line up with germline, which may come from a read error. The genes are TRBV15 and TRBJ1-2; D is unclear. This CDR3 contains 11 residues. The V gene's germline CDR1 is LNHNV and CDR2 YYDKDF (reference sequence). The CDR3 is CAASSLGGYTF. CDR3 nucleotide sequence: TGTGCCGCCAGCAGCTTAGGGGGCTACACCTTC.

This chain joins TRBV12-3 or TRBV12-4 and TRBJ1-5; no clear D. The length of the CDR3 is 13 residues. The V and J ends lost 7 bases and 1 base respectively, with 8 bases between them. DNA of the CDR3: TGTGCCAGCACCAAAGTAAGCAATCAGCCCCAGCATTTT. It yields the protein CASTKVSNQPQHF.

Only one count was recorded for this clonotype. This chain links TRBV7-9 with TRBJ2-5; the D call may be TRBD1 or TRBD2 (5 bases each). There are 15 residues in the CDR3. Looked up from germline, CDR1 is SEHNR and CDR2 is FQNEAQ (reference sequence). V lost 5 bases to trimming and J lost 0 bases, with 13 bases between them. The CDR3 loop is CASSPVGANQETQYF. The CDR3 DNA reads as TGTGCCAGCAGCCCCGTCGGGGCGAACCAAGAGACCCAGTACTTC.

This clonotype has a count of ten or more. The chain recombines TRBV10-3 with TRBJ2-7; 12 nucleotides align to TRBD2. The germline CDR1 and CDR2 sequences are ENHRY and SYGVKD. The V segment lost 8 bases and the J segment 0 bases; nucleotides outside the gene matches: 8. The CDR3 runs 16 residues. In nucleotides, the CDR3 is TGTGCCATCTCCGGACTAGCGGGAATGAGCTCCTACGAGCAGTACTTC. Protein: CAISGLAGMSSYEQYF.

This clonotype was detected many times. This chain uses TRBV7-9 with TRBJ1-1; D possibly corresponds to TRBD1 (5 bases). Germline CDR1 SEHNR, CDR2 FQNEAQ (reference sequence). This CDR3 contains 13 residues. With 8 bases removed from V and 4 bases from J, the gap between germline ends came to 14 bases. CDR3 nucleotide sequence: TGTGCCAGCGCCCAGGGAGTCGTCACTGAAGCTTTCTTT. This encodes CASAQGVVTEAFF. The whole variable domain, filled in from reference TRBV7-9 and TRBJ1-1, reads DTGVSQNPRHKITKRGQNVTFRCDPISEHNRLYWYRQTLGQGPEFLTYFQNEAQLEKSRLLSDRFSAERPKGSFSTLEIQRTEQGDSAMYLCASAQGVVTEAFFGQGTRLTVV.